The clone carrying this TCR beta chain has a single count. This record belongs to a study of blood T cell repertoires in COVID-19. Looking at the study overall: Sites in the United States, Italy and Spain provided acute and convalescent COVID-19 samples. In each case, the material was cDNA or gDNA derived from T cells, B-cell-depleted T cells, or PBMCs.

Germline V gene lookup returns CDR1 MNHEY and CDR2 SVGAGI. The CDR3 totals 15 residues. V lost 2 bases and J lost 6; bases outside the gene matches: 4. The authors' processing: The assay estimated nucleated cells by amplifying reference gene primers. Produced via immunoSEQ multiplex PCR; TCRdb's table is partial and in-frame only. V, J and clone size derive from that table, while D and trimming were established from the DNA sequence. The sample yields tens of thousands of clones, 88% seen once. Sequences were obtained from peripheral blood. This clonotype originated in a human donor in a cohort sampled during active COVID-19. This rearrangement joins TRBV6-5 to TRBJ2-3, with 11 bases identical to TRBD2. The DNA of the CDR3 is TGTGCCAGCAGTTACGCTAGCGGGGGGTTGGATACGCAGTATTTT. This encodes CASSYASGGLDTQYF.